Listed below are T cell receptor beta chains from one sample, sequenced in a study of T cell repertoires in aging, cancer and after chemotherapy. In TCRdb, the multiplex PCR reads were re-called with MiXCR into one record per CDR3 protein. Of roughly 10,000 distinct CDR3 sequences listed, 20% to 30% were seen once; the top ten hold approximately 2.1%. The sample was blood. The origin of the receptors is a human donor in good health. The CDR3 runs from the conserved cysteine through the conserved F or W. D genes are given only for firm matches. Rows may omit the clone size; those that give it use once, few, many or a size class.

j_gene | v_gene | abundance | d_gene | CDR3nt | CDR3aa
TRBJ1-1 | TRBV29-1 | medium-sized | . | TGCAGCGTTCGGGCAGGGGCTGAGGTGACTGAAGCTTTCTTT | CSVRAGAEVTEAFF
TRBJ1-1 | TRBV19 | medium-sized | TRBD1 | TGTGCCAGTAGTATGACAGGGATAAACACTGAAGCTTTCTTT | CASSMTGINTEAFF
TRBJ1-5 | TRBV6-6 | . | . | TGTGCCAGCAGTTTTGGGGGCAGAGATCAGCCCCAGCATTTT | CASSFGGRDQPQHF
TRBJ2-5 | TRBV11-3 | . | . | TGTGCCAGCAGCCCGAAACAGGTGCAAGAGACCCAGTACTTC | CASSPKQVQETQYF
TRBJ2-3 | TRBV7-6 | medium-sized | . | TGTGCCAGCAGCTTAGCGGGACAAGATACGCAGTATTTT | CASSLAGQDTQYF
TRBJ2-3 | TRBV18 | . | . | TGTGCCAGCTCCAGAACCCTAACTAGCACAGATACGCAGTATTTT | CASSRTLTSTDTQYF
TRBJ2-7 | TRBV6-2/TRBV6-3 | . | . | TGTCCCAGCATTTACCACAGCCGGGGAGAGCAGTACTTC | CPSIYHSRGEQYF
TRBJ2-3 | TRBV5-1 | . | TRBD1 | TGCGCCAGCAGCTTGGGGACAGGGGAAGATACGCAGTATTTT | CASSLGTGEDTQYF
TRBJ2-5 | TRBV5-5 | . | . | TGTTCCAGCAGCCGTTCCGGGACCGGAGAGACCCAGTACTTC | CSSSRSGTGETQYF
TRBJ1-5 | TRBV7-2 | few | . | TGTGCCAGCAGCTTAGCCGGACCGTACCCCGGGGACAATCAGCCCCAGCATTTT | CASSLAGPYPGDNQPQHF
TRBJ1-2 | TRBV6-5 | . | . | TGTGCCAGCAGACGGACTGGAAACTATGGCTACACCTTC | CASRRTGNYGYTF
TRBJ1-1 | TRBV28 | few | . | TGTGCCAGCAGTTTATGGGGAAAGTCGAACACTGAAGCTTTCTTT | CASSLWGKSNTEAFF
TRBJ2-3 | TRBV29-1 | medium-sized | TRBD1 | TGCAGCGTTGACGGGACAGCGCCATACACAGATACGCAGTATTTT | CSVDGTAPYTDTQYF